This T cell receptor beta chain comes out of a study of T cell changes during pregnancy in multiple sclerosis. Produced via immunoSEQ multiplex PCR; TCRdb's table is partial and in-frame only. The sample records tens of thousands of clones, around 93% being singletons. Looked up from germline, CDR1 is SQVTM and CDR2 is ANQGSEA. This CDR3 spans 13 amino acids. V lost 6 bases, J lost 4 bases, and 8 bases stayed unmatched. This clone was seen just once. This specimen consisted of CD4+ T cells from peripheral blood mononuclear cells, obtained after pregnancy. The chain has TRBV29-1 and TRBJ1-2; 7 nucleotides agree with TRBD1. This clonotype was obtained from a female donor with multiple sclerosis, enrolled in a pregnancy study. The CDR3 nucleotides are TGCAGCGTCCCTACCGGGACAGCCTATGGCTACACCTTC. Its translation: CSVPTGTAYGYTF.